This T cell receptor (beta chain) was sequenced during a study of sequential checkpoint blockade in melanoma. Study-level information: First-line arms were nivolumab then ipilimumab, or the reverse, randomized 1:1. Both treatment sequences were followed by maintenance nivolumab.

Using immunoSEQ multiplex PCR, the repertoire was profiled, and TCRdb retains in-frame clones only, with some absent. The sample lists 5,100 or so clones; 70% to 85% were seen once. Regarding treatment: randomized to nivolumab then ipilimumab (arm A) or the reverse (arm B). From thawed PBMCs, live CD3+CD8+ cells negative for CD19 and CD56 were sorted. V gave up 6 bases and J gave up 3 bases; unmatched junction bases: 18. CDR3 length: 19 amino acids. Germline V gives CDR1 LGHNT, CDR2 FRNRAP. This TCR was recovered from a human donor with melanoma. This chain uses TRBV12-5 with TRBJ2-2, with 8 bases that match TRBD1. The material sequenced was CD8+ T cells sorted from blood (inferred from file names), taken from a patient given nivolumab and ipilimumab in sequence. The CDR3, as DNA: TGTGCTAGTGGATTCGCCTCGCGCGGGCAGGGGGCTGACACCGGGGAGCTGTTTTTT. Translated: CASGFASRGQGADTGELFF.